What follows are 26 T cell receptor beta chains derived from one specimen sequenced in a study of shared clonotypes between healthy human individuals. Assay: immunoSEQ multiplex PCR; the TCRdb copy retains only in-frame clones and omits some. Of 1.4 million or so clones in the sample, approximately 98.5% were seen once. The sample comprised naive CD4+ T cells sorted from blood. The subset was: CD45RA+ positively selected. All receptors derive from a man aged 25-45 years in good health.

V is TRBV9 and J is TRBJ2-5; D might be TRBD1 (5 bases). Trimming shortened V by 4 bases and J by 2 bases, and 9 bases separated the two germline ends. The CDR3 sequence is 13 residues long. In germline, CDR1 is SGDLS, CDR2 YYNGEE. In nucleotides, the CDR3 is TGTGCCAGCAGCTCCAGACAGCAAGAGACCCAGTACTTC. Its translation: CASSSRQQETQYF.

DNA for the CDR3: TGTGCCAGCAGTTCGGGGGAGGCGCTAATTGGGCAGTACTTC. Translated: CASSSGEALIGQYF. This sequence joins TRBV28 and TRBJ2-7; maybe TRBD2 (6 bases). Trimming took off 4 bases at V and 9 bases at J, with 19 bases between the two ends. Germline CDR1 is MDHEN and CDR2 is SYDVKM. The CDR3 has 14 residues.

This clone was detected only once. This chain links TRBV5-4 with TRBJ2-1; the D gene is possibly TRBD2 (5 bases). The germline gives CDR1 SGHNT, CDR2 YYREEE (reference sequence). V was pared by 4 bases and J by 3 bases, with 14 bases between. The CDR3 consists of 15 residues. This CDR3 is CASSTRDGSYNEQFF. Here the CDR3 DNA reads TGTGCCAGCAGCACCCGGGATGGGAGCTACAATGAGCAGTTCTTC.

For this clone: Distinct nucleotide sequences in the sample also encode this CDR3. The genes are TRBV18 and TRBJ1-5; perhaps TRBD1 as D (6 bases). Between the trimmed V and J ends, which lost 4 bases and 3 bases, there was a span of 7 bases. The CDR3 loop spans 13 amino acids. Germline V gene sequence: CDR1 KGHSH, CDR2 LQKENI. CDR3 loop: CASSRDNNQPQHF. In DNA, the CDR3 is TGTGCCAGCTCACGGGACAACAATCAGCCCCAGCATTTT.

The V gene is TRBV6-5, the J gene TRBJ1-2; D remains unclear. Germline V gene sequence: CDR1 MNHEY, CDR2 SVGAGI. The length of the CDR3 is 14 residues. Trimming removed 0 bases at V and 3 bases at J, with 8 bases between. The CDR3 coding sequence is TGTGCCAGCAGTTACTCTAATGGGGACTATGGCTACACCTTC. Residues: CASSYSNGDYGYTF.

The J gene is TRBJ1-3, the V gene TRBV2, with D unresolved. This CDR3 spans 15 amino acids. CDR1 is SNHLY and CDR2 is FYNNEI in the germline V gene. Trimming took off 2 bases at V and 0 bases at J, with 8 bases between the two ends. The CDR3 coding sequence is TGTGCCAGCAGTGAATGGTTAAGCTCTGGAAACACCATATATTTT. It is translated as CASSEWLSSGNTIYF.

A single count supports this clone. The chain has TRBV5-1 and TRBJ2-7; TRBD2 aligns across 12 bases. Trimming removed 4 bases from V and 4 bases from J; junction bases left unmatched: 9. The germline gives CDR1 SGHRS, CDR2 YFSETQ. The CDR3 consists of 16 residues. The CDR3 DNA reads as TGCGCCAGCAGCCAACTAGCGGGAGGCCCTCCATACGAGCAGTACTTC. Protein: CASSQLAGGPPYEQYF.

V usage is TRBV10-2 and J usage is TRBJ2-7; TRBD1 aligns across 7 bases. Germline loops: CDR1 WSHSY, CDR2 SAAADI. CDR3 length: 12 amino acids. J was trimmed by 12 bases and V by 1 base; bases with no gene match: 6. The CDR3 coding sequence is TGCGCCAGCAGTGAGTTTCAACAGGGGCCGTACTTC. It codes for CASSEFQQGPYF.

V usage is TRBV7-9 and J usage is TRBJ2-1; no reliable D call. Per germline, CDR1 SEHNR and CDR2 FQNEAQ (reference sequence). Trimming took 4 bases from V and 8 from J, leaving 15 bases between them. The CDR3 is 14 amino acids. CDR3 sequence (DNA): TGTGCCAGCAGCTCCCGGTCCAATTGGGATGAGCAGTTCTTC. Translating gives CASSSRSNWDEQFF.

The genes are TRBV18 and TRBJ2-1; TRBD2 might be the D (5 bases). The ends were cut back, 4 bases at V and 9 bases at J, with 25 bases in the middle. The CDR3 runs 17 residues. Germline V gene sequence: CDR1 KGHSH, CDR2 LQKENI. Here the CDR3 DNA reads TGTGCCAGCTCACTTCTTCGGACTCAAAGTAGGGCTAGTGAGCAGTTCTTC. Translating it yields CASSLLRTQSRASEQFF.

The count of this clone is one. V and J are TRBV10-3 and TRBJ2-3; TRBD2 agrees at 7 bases. J was trimmed by 4 bases and V by 0 bases; bases with no gene match: 1. The CDR3 has 14 amino acids. Germline CDR1 is ENHRY and CDR2 is SYGVKD. CDR3: CAISESAGADTQYF. For the CDR3, the DNA is TGTGCCATCAGTGAGTCCGCGGGGGCAGATACGCAGTATTTT.

V is TRBV15 and J is TRBJ2-5, with 7 bases aligning to TRBD2. V was pared by 5 bases and J by 0 bases, with 6 bases of the junction left unmatched. This CDR3 has 15 residues. Germline CDR1 and CDR2: LNHNV and YYDKDF (reference sequence). The CDR3 protein is CATSRPGLNQETQYF. The CDR3, as DNA: TGTGCCACCAGCCGCCCGGGACTAAACCAAGAGACCCAGTACTTC.

The genes are TRBV4-2 and TRBJ2-6, with D possibly being TRBD1 (6 bases). Trimming removed 6 bases from V and 3 bases from J, with 9 bases in between. The CDR3 contains 14 residues. Germline V lookup: CDR1 LGHNA, CDR2 YNFKEQ. The CDR3 nucleotides are TGTGCCAGCAGACAGGGACGTGGGGCCAACGTCCTGACTTTC. Its protein is CASRQGRGANVLTF.

V usage is TRBV5-1 and J usage is TRBJ2-3; possibly TRBD2 for D (5 bases). Trimming took off 5 bases at V and 6 bases at J, with 19 bases between the two ends. The CDR3 loop spans 15 amino acids. Looked up from germline, CDR1 is SGHRS and CDR2 is YFSETQ. CDR3 coding DNA: TGCGCCAGCAGGCTGCCGGGGAGCCCGGGTGATACGCAGTATTTT. Residues: CASRLPGSPGDTQYF. Full variable domain (rest looked up from reference TRBV5-1 and TRBJ2-3): KAGVTQTPRYLIKTRGQQVTLSCSPISGHRSVSWYQQTPGQGLQFLFEYFSETQRNKGNFPGRFSGRQFSNSRSEMNVSTLELGDSALYLCASRLPGSPGDTQYFGPGTRLTVL.

This rearrangement joins TRBV7-9 to TRBJ2-7, with 9 bases aligning to TRBD1. Germline lookup yields CDR1 SEHNR and CDR2 FQNEAQ (reference sequence). Trimming cost V 4 bases and J 3 bases; bases outside gene matches: 4. The CDR3 runs to 14 residues. CDR3: CASSSGQGIYEQYF. CDR3 DNA: TGTGCCAGCAGCTCAGGACAGGGGATCTACGAGCAGTACTTC.

The chain has TRBV6-6 and TRBJ2-2, with 8 bases matching TRBD1. The CDR3 loop spans 14 amino acids. Germline V lookup: CDR1 MNHNY, CDR2 SVGAGI (reference sequence). V shed 11 bases and J 0 bases; nucleotides not matched to a gene: 5. The CDR3: CAVRDRTNTGELFF. The CDR3 coding sequence is TGTGCCGTCCGGGACAGGACGAACACCGGGGAGCTGTTTTTT.

This chain uses TRBV6-5 with TRBJ2-7; the match to TRBD2 covers 16 bases. Losses at the gene ends were 4 bases for V and 9 bases for J; bases not matched to a gene: 9. This CDR3 contains 16 residues. Germline V gene lookup returns CDR1 MNHEY and CDR2 SVGAGI. CDR3 sequence: CASSLVPGLAGGWQYF. DNA for the CDR3: TGTGCCAGCAGTTTGGTTCCGGGACTAGCGGGAGGGTGGCAGTACTTC.

The chain uses TRBV18 and TRBJ1-5; 7 bases are a match to TRBD1. Germline V gene data show CDR1 as KGHSH and CDR2 as LQKENI. The V and J ends lost 8 bases and 2 bases, in that order; junction bases with no gene match: 3. The CDR3 is 13 residues long. The CDR3 here is CASATGRNQPQHF. For the CDR3, the DNA is TGTGCCAGCGCGACAGGGCGCAATCAGCCCCAGCATTTT.

CDR3 amino acids: CASSLERWTEAFF. CDR3 nucleotide sequence: TGTGCCAGCAGCTTAGAAAGGTGGACTGAAGCTTTCTTT. This chain links TRBV7-2 with TRBJ1-1; D ambiguous. Trimming removed 1 base at V and 5 bases at J, with 8 bases between. The CDR3 covers 13 residues. Germline lookup yields CDR1 SGHTA and CDR2 FQGNSA.

The chain carries TRBV5-6 and TRBJ1-3; D gene uncertain. V dropped 0 bases and J dropped 4 bases, with 11 bases sitting between them. The CDR3 is made up of 15 amino acids. Per germline, CDR1 SGHDT and CDR2 YYEEEE. In nucleotides, the CDR3 is TGTGCCAGCAGCTTGGCCGCGGGGTCCGGAAACACCATATATTTT. Translated, it gives CASSLAAGSGNTIYF.

This sequence joins TRBV27 and TRBJ1-1; TRBD1 might be the D (5 bases). CDR3 length: 16 residues. V was cut by 8 bases and J by 1 base, with 20 bases left in between. Germline-derived CDR1 and CDR2 are MNHEY and SMNVEV (reference sequence). Here the CDR3 reads CASRSHEGLTNTEAFF. The DNA of the CDR3 is TGTGCCAGCCGGTCCCACGAGGGACTGACGAACACTGAAGCTTTCTTT.

This clone appeared once. The chain has TRBV5-4 and TRBJ1-2; D is perhaps TRBD1 (5 bases). The CDR3 has 13 amino acids. Deletions cut 0 bases from V and 9 bases from J, with 12 bases between. Germline values: CDR1 SGHNT, CDR2 YYREEE (reference sequence). The CDR3 DNA follows: TGTGCCAGCAGCTTGGATCCGGGGGGAAGCTACACCTTC. Protein: CASSLDPGGSYTF.

The chain has TRBV28 and TRBJ1-5; 7 bases fit TRBD1. V lost 6 bases, J lost 3 bases, and 14 bases stayed unmatched. Germline CDR1 and CDR2: MDHEN and SYDVKM. The CDR3 consists of 17 residues. In nucleotides, the CDR3 is TGTGCCAGCAGCCCAAGACAGGGAATCTCTGCCAATCAGCCCCAGCATTTT. Protein: CASSPRQGISANQPQHF.

This CDR3 is CASSPLSGTSGSFEQFF. CDR3 nucleotides: TGTGCCAGCTCACCGCTCTCCGGGACTAGCGGGAGTTTTGAGCAGTTCTTC. The chain uses TRBV18 and TRBJ2-1; 14 bases map to TRBD2. V was clipped by 3 bases and J by 9 bases; unmatched bases: 10. Per the germline V gene, CDR1 is KGHSH and CDR2 is LQKENI. This CDR3 has 17 amino acids.

The V call is TRBV9, the J call TRBJ2-2, with 9 positions matching TRBD1. The CDR3 runs 15 residues. Germline V lookup: CDR1 SGDLS, CDR2 YYNGEE. Trimming removed 0 bases from V and 5 bases from J; junction bases left unmatched: 2. The CDR3 reads CASSVADRGTGELFF. CDR3 sequence (DNA): TGTGCCAGCAGCGTAGCTGACAGGGGGACCGGGGAGCTGTTTTTT.

CDR3 coding DNA: TGTGCCAGCAGCTTAAGGACAGGGATGGGATACGAGCAGTACTTC. Translated, it gives CASSLRTGMGYEQYF. V gene TRBV11-2 combines with J gene TRBJ2-7, with TRBD1 matching 8 bases. Looked up from germline, CDR1 is SGHAT and CDR2 is FQNNGV. Unmatched junction bases numbered 7, after V lost 2 bases and J lost 4 bases. The CDR3 runs to 15 residues.